Listed here is a single T cell receptor beta chain. Antigen: not known. This could be a read error, since a much larger clone is one nucleotide away. Germline-derived CDR1 and CDR2 are ENHRY and SYGVKD. J was trimmed by 4 bases and V by 6 bases; bases with no gene match: 7. The CDR3 consists of 14 residues. TCR alpha and beta CDR3 regions were amplified from RNA using iRepertoire nested multiplex PCR. Tissue mRNA or PBMC total RNA, roughly 100-400 ng, went into one-step reverse transcription and amplification. TCRdb analysed the multiplex PCR reads with MiXCR anew, one entry per CDR3 protein. The sample contains around 190,000 distinct CDR3 sequences, about 31% of which appear only once. The record originates from a study of glioma-infiltrating T cells. General observations from the study: Very few CDR3 sequences were shared between tissue and blood. Gliomas, especially low-grade, showed above-expected tissue-blood divergence; non-neoplastic patients showed below.

Specimen: glioma tissue, nonneoplastic brain tissue, or PBMCs (not recorded which). This clonotype was obtained from a human donor with low-grade glioma or glioblastoma, undergoing nonglioma brain surgery, or in good health (not recorded which). The chain joins TRBV10-3 to TRBJ2-3, with TRBD2 matching 7 bases. CDR3 loop: CAISVASGADTQYF. DNA for the CDR3: TGTGCCATCAGCGTAGCGAGCGGGGCAGATACGCAGTATTTT.